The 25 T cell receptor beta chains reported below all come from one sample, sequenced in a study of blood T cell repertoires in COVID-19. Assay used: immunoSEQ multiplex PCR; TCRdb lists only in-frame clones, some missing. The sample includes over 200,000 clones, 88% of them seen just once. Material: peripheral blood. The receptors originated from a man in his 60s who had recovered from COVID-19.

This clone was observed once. The CDR3, as DNA: TGTGCCAGTACCCCAGAGAACAGGGCTAATGGCTACACCTTC. The encoded protein is CASTPENRANGYTF. V is TRBV19 and J is TRBJ1-2; D is possibly TRBD1 (6 bases). Germline V gene lookup returns CDR1 LNHDA and CDR2 SQIVND (reference sequence). The V end was cut by 7 bases, the J end by 6 bases, with 18 bases between. This CDR3 is built from 14 residues. The variable domain in full, completed from reference TRBV19 and TRBJ1-2, reads DGGITQSPKYLFRKEGQNVTLSCEQNLNHDAMYWYRQDPGQGLRLIYYSQIVNDFQKGDIAEGYSVSREKKESFPLTVTSAQKNPTAFYLCASTPENRANGYTFGSGTRLTVV.

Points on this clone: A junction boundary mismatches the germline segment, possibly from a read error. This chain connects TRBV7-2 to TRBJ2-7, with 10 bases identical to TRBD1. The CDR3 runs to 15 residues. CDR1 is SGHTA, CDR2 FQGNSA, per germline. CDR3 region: CASSLTGTGVVEQYF. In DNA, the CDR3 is TGTGCCAGCAGCTTGACCGGGACAGGGGTTGTCGAGCAATACTTC.

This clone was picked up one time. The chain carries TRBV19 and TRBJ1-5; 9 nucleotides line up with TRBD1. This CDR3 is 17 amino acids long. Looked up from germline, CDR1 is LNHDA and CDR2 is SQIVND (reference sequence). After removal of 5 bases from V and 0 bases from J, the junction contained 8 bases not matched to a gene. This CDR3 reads CASSPKDRGNSNQPQHF. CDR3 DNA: TGTGCCAGTAGTCCTAAGGACAGGGGAAATAGCAATCAGCCCCAGCATTTT.

CDR3 loop: CASSQVYLPPGTIYRPNYGYTF. In DNA form, the CDR3 reads TGTGCCAGCAGCCAAGTGTATCTCCCCCCCGGGACAATCTACCGCCCAAACTATGGCTACACCTTC. The gene calls are TRBV3-1 (or the pseudogene TRBV3-2) and TRBJ1-2; tentative D call: TRBD1 (6 bases). Per the germline V gene, CDR1 is LGHDT and CDR2 is YNNKEL (reference sequence). The CDR3 extends over 22 amino acids. The V and J ends lost 1 base and 2 bases respectively, with 32 bases between them.

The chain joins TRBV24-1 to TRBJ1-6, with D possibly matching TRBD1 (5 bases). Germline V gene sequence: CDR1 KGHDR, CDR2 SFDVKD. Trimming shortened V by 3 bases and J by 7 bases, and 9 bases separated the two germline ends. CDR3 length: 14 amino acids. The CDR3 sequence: CATSDIPGNSPLHF. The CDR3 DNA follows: TGTGCCACCAGTGATATCCCAGGGAATTCACCCCTCCACTTT.

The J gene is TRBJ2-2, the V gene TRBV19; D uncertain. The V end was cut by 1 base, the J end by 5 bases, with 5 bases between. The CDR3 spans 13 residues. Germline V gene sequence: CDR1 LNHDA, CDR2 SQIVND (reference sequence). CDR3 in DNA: TGTGCCAGTAGTATAGTTCGGACCGGGGAGCTGTTTTTT. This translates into CASSIVRTGELFF.

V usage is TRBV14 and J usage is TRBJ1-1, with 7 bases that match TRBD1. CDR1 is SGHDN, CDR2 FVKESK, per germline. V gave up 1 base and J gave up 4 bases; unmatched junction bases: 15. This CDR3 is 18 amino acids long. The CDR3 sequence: CASSQVGGTDKTSTEAFF. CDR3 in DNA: TGTGCCAGCAGCCAAGTTGGGGGGACAGACAAAACGAGCACTGAAGCTTTCTTT.

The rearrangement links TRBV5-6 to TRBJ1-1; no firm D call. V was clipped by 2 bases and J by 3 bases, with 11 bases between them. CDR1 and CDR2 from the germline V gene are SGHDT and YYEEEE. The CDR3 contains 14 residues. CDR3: CASSFIRPDTEAFF. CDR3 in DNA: TGTGCCAGCAGCTTTATCCGTCCTGACACTGAAGCTTTCTTT.

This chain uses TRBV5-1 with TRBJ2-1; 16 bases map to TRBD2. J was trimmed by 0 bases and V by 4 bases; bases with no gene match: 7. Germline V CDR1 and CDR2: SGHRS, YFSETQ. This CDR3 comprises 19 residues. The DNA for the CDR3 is TGCGCCAGCAGCCCGGGACTAGCGGGGGGGATGAGCTCCTACAATGAGCAGTTCTTC. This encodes CASSPGLAGGMSSYNEQFF. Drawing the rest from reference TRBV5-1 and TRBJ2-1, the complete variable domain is KAGVTQTPRYLIKTRGQQVTLSCSPISGHRSVSWYQQTPGQGLQFLFEYFSETQRNKGNFPGRFSGRQFSNSRSEMNVSTLELGDSALYLCASSPGLAGGMSSYNEQFFGPGTRLTVL.

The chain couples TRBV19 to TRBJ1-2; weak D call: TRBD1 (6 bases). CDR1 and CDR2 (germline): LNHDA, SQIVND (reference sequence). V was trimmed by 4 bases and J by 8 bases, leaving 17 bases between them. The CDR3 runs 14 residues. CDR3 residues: CASSTNRVSGGYTF. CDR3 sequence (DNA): TGTGCCAGTAGTACCAACAGGGTATCGGGGGGCTACACCTTC.

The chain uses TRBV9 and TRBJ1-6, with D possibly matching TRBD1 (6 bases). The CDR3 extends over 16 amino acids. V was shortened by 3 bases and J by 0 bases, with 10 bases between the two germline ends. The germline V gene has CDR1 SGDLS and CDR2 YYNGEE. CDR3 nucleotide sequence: TGTGCCAGCAGCGCTGCAGGGGTCTCCTATAATTCACCCCTCCACTTT. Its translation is CASSAAGVSYNSPLHF. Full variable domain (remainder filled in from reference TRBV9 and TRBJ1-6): DSGVTQTPKHLITATGQRVTLRCSPRSGDLSVYWYQQSLDQGLQFLIQYYNGEERAKGNILERFSAQQFPDLHSELNLSSLELGDSALYFCASSAAGVSYNSPLHFGNGTRLTVT.

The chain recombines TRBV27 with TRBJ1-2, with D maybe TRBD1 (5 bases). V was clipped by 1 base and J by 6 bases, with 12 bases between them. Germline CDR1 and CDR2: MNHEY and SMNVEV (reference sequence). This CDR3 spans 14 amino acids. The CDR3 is CASSLYGRGDGYTF. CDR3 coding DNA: TGTGCCAGCAGTTTATATGGTAGGGGCGATGGCTACACCTTC.

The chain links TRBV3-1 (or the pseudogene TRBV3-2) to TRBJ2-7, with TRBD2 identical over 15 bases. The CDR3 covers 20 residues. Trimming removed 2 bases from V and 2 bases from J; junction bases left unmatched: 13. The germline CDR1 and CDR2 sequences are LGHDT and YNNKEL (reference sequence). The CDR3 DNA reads TGTGCCAGCAGCCAAAACCACAAAGGACTAGCGGGGGGGCCCGCCTACGAGCAGTACTTC. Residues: CASSQNHKGLAGGPAYEQYF.

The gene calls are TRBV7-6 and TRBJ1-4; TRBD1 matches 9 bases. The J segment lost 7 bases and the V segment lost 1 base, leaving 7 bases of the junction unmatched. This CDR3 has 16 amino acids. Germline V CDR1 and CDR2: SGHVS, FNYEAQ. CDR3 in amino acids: CASSLGTGVYLEKLFF. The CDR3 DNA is TGTGCCAGCAGCTTAGGGACAGGGGTTTATCTTGAAAAACTGTTTTTT.

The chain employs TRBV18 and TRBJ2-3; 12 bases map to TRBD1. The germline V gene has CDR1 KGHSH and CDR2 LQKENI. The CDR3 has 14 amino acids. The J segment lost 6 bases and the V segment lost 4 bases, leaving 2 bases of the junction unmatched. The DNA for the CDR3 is TGTGCCAGCTCACGGGACAGGGGGCCCGATACGCAGTATTTT. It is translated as CASSRDRGPDTQYF.

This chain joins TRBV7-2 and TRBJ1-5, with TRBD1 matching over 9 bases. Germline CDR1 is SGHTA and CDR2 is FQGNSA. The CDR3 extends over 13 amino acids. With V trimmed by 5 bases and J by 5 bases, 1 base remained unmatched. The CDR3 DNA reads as TGTGCCAGCAGCCGACAGGGGGATCAGCCCCAGCATTTT. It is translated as CASSRQGDQPQHF.

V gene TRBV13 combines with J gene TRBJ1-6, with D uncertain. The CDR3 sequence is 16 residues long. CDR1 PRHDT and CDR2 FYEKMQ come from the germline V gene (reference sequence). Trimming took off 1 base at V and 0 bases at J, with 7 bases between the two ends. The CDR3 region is CASSLVQSSYNSPLHF. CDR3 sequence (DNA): TGTGCCAGCAGCTTAGTACAGAGCTCCTATAATTCACCCCTCCACTTT. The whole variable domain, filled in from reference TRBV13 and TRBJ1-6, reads AAGVIQSPRHLIKEKRETATLKCYPIPRHDTVYWYQQGPGQDPQFLISFYEKMQSDKGSIPDRFSAQQFSDYHSELNMSSLELGDSALYFCASSLVQSSYNSPLHFGNGTRLTVT.

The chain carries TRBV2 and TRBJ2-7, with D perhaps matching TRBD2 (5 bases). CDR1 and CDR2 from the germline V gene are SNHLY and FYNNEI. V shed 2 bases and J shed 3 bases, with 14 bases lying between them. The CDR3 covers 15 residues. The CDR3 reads CASSELQASIYEQYF. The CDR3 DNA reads TGTGCCAGCAGTGAACTCCAAGCTAGCATCTACGAGCAGTACTTC.

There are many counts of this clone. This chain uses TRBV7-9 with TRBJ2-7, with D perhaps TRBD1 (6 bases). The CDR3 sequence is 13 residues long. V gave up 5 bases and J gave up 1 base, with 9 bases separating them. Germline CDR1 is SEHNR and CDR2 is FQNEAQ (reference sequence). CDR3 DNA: TGTGCCAGCAGCACCAGGGGATCCTACGAGCAGTACTTC. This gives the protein CASSTRGSYEQYF.

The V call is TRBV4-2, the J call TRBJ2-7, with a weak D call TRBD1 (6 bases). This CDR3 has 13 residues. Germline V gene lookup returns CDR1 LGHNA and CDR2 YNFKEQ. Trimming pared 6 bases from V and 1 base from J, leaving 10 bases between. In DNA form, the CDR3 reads TGTGCCAGCAGTTTCGGGACATCCTACGAGCAGTACTTC. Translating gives CASSFGTSYEQYF.

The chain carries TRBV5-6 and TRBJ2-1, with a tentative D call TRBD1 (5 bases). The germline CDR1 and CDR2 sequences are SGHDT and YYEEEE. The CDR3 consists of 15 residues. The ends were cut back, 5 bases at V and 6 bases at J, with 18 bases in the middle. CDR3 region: CASSLRQILPNEQFF. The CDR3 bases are TGTGCCAGCAGTTTACGACAGATATTACCCAATGAGCAGTTCTTC.

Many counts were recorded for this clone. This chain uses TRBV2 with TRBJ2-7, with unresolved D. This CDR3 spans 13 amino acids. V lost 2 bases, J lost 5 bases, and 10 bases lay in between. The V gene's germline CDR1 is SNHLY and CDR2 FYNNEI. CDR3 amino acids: CASSEFWSNEQYF. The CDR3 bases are TGTGCCAGCAGTGAATTTTGGAGCAACGAGCAGTACTTC.

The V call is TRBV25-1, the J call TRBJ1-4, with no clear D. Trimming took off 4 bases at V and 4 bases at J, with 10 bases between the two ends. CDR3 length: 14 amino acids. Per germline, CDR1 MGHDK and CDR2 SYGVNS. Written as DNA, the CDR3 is TGTGCCAGCAGTGCCCCCCCGTTTAATGAAAAACTGTTTTTT. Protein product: CASSAPPFNEKLFF. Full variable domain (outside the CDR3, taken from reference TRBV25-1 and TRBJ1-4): EADIYQTPRYLVIGTGKKITLECSQTMGHDKMYWYQQDPGMELHLIHYSYGVNSTEKGDLSSESTVSRIRTEHFPLTLESARPSHTSQYLCASSAPPFNEKLFFGSGTQLSVL.

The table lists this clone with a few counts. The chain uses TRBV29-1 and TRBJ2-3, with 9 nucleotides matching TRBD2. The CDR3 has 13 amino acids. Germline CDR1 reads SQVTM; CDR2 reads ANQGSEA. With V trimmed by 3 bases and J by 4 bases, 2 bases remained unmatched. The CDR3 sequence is CSVERGGADTQYF. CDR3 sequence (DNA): TGCAGCGTTGAGCGGGGGGGCGCAGATACGCAGTATTTT.

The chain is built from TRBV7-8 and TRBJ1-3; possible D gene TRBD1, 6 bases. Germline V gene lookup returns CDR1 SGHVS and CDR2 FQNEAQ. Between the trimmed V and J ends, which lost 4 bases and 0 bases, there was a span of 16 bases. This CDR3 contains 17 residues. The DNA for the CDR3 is TGTGCCAGCAGCTACACAGGGCCATTAAGCTCTGGAAACACCATATATTTT. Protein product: CASSYTGPLSSGNTIYF.